This T cell receptor (beta chain) was captured in a study of CD8 T cells in ankylosing spondylitis. CDR1 SGHTA and CDR2 FQGNSA come from the germline V gene. Between the trimmed V and J ends, which lost 3 bases and 2 bases, there was a span of 8 bases. The CDR3 spans 13 residues. This clonotype occurred a few times. Its matching antigen is unknown. Points from the study as a whole: Eight highly homologous variants made up a TCR beta motif, and this motif appeared characteristic of ankylosing spondylitis blood. Disease-linked clones were reportedly significantly enriched in matched ankylosing spondylitis synovial fluid.

Library preparation for TCR beta used quantitative 5'-RACE with molecular barcodes. TCRdb passed the 5' RACE reads through MiXCR, listing each CDR3 protein once. The repertoire holds roughly 440,000 distinct CDR3 sequences, with 15% to 20% as singletons. Sequences were obtained from blood, either unsorted or a sorted T cell fraction (not recorded which). The gene calls are TRBV7-2 and TRBJ2-7; D uncertain. The sequence was collected from a male donor with ankylosing spondylitis. CDR3 bases: TGTGCCAGCAGCTTGCAGAATACCTACGAGCAGTACTTC. Protein sequence: CASSLQNTYEQYF. Full variable domain (outside the CDR3, taken from reference TRBV7-2 and TRBJ2-7): GAGVSQSPSNKVTEKGKDVELRCDPISGHTALYWYRQSLGQGLEFLIYFQGNSAPDKSGLPSDRFSAERTGGSVSTLTIQRTQQEDSAVYLCASSLQNTYEQYFGPGTRLTVT.